These 12 T cell receptor beta chains were sequenced from one sample in a study of OX40 agonist ivuxolimab in advanced cancers. TCRdb keeps only in-frame clones here, not all; method: immunoSEQ multiplex PCR. The sample has more than 50,000 clones, approximately 84% seen once. Material: CD4+ or CD8+ T cells sorted from blood, obtained in a trial of the OX40 agonist ivuxolimab. The origin of the receptors is an adult with an advanced solid tumor such as melanoma, head and neck, liver or kidney cancer.

The rearrangement uses TRBV9 and TRBJ1-6, with 11 bases identical to TRBD1. CDR1 is SGDLS and CDR2 is YYNGEE in the germline V gene. V trimming: 4 bases; J trimming: 0 bases; junction bases outside the gene matches: 15. The CDR3 totals 21 residues. The CDR3 reads CASSPHGGTGGLSSYNSPLHF. CDR3 sequence (DNA): TGTGCCAGCAGCCCCCATGGGGGGACAGGGGGACTTAGCTCCTATAATTCACCCCTCCACTTT.

The genes are TRBV6-1 and TRBJ1-2, with 9 bases that match TRBD1. Germline values: CDR1 MNHNS, CDR2 SASEGT. The V gene end was trimmed by 0 bases and the J gene end by 6 bases; junction bases not matched to a gene: 5. This CDR3 has 15 amino acids. This CDR3 is CASSEAGDRVNGYTF. For the CDR3, the DNA is TGTGCCAGCAGTGAAGCGGGGGACAGGGTTAATGGCTACACCTTC.

The chain recombines TRBV6-1 with TRBJ2-7; tentatively, D is TRBD2 (7 bases). There are 15 residues in the CDR3. V was trimmed by 6 bases and J by 5 bases, leaving 20 bases between them. Per the germline V gene, CDR1 is MNHNS and CDR2 is SASEGT. The chain's CDR3 is CASRGGGSALHEQYF. DNA for the CDR3: TGTGCCAGCAGGGGGGGCGGGAGCGCTCTCCACGAGCAGTACTTC.

As DNA, the CDR3 is TGTGCCAGCAGTCAGACGGAAGATACGCAGTATTTT. Amino acids: CASSQTEDTQYF. V and J are TRBV7-6 and TRBJ2-3, with D unresolved. This CDR3 is built from 12 residues. Germline V gene data show CDR1 as SGHVS and CDR2 as FNYEAQ. Trimming left V 6 bases short and J 5 bases short, with 9 bases between.

The chain uses TRBV10-3 and TRBJ2-7; the D gene is possibly TRBD1 (5 bases). Germline CDR1 reads ENHRY; CDR2 reads SYGVKD. Trimming removed 3 bases at V and 6 bases at J, with 12 bases between. This CDR3 spans 13 amino acids. In DNA form, the CDR3 reads TGTGCCATCAGTGATACCCCCAGGGCCGAGCAGTACTTC. Its translation is CAISDTPRAEQYF.

V and J are TRBV21-1 and TRBJ2-1. TRBV21-1 is reported as a pseudogene. The CDR3 covers 16 residues. CDR3 loop: CASHHEGSTSYNEQFF. CDR3 nucleotide sequence: TGTGCCAGCCATCACGAGGGGTCTACCTCCTACAATGAGCAGTTCTTC.

The chain joins TRBV13 to TRBJ2-7, with 9 bases identical to TRBD1. The V segment lost 7 bases and the J segment 7 bases; nucleotides outside the gene matches: 8. Germline loops: CDR1 PRHDT, CDR2 FYEKMQ (reference sequence). The CDR3 runs to 13 residues. The CDR3 region has the DNA TGTGCCAGCACCGACAGGGGGAGAGGGGAGCAGTACTTC. Residues: CASTDRGRGEQYF.

The DNA of the CDR3 is TGTGCCAGCAGCCCGCACAGGGGTATGGAGCAGTACTTC. It yields the protein CASSPHRGMEQYF. This sequence joins TRBV7-2 and TRBJ2-7; 7 nucleotides align to TRBD1. Trimming cost V 5 bases and J 7 bases; bases outside gene matches: 8. Germline CDR1 is SGHTA and CDR2 is FQGNSA. The CDR3 consists of 13 residues.

This clone was detected once. The chain links TRBV5-5 to TRBJ2-5, with a tentative D call TRBD1 (6 bases). The CDR3 consists of 13 residues. Trimming took 4 bases from V and 2 from J, leaving 9 bases between them. Germline CDR1 reads SGHKS; CDR2 reads YYEKEE (reference sequence). Written as DNA, the CDR3 is TGTGCCAGCAGCCGGGGACATCAAGAGACCCAGTACTTC. This encodes CASSRGHQETQYF.

This clone appeared once. The V call is TRBV5-6, the J call TRBJ2-7, with a weak D call TRBD1 (7 bases). CDR3 size: 15 residues. Germline-derived CDR1 and CDR2 are SGHDT and YYEEEE. The V and J ends lost 0 bases and 7 bases respectively, with 17 bases between them. CDR3 nucleotide sequence: TGTGCCAGCAGCTTGGTTGCAGGGGGGCGTCGGGAGCAGTACTTC. Protein product: CASSLVAGGRREQYF.

The chain is built from TRBV27 and TRBJ1-6; possibly TRBD1 for D (5 bases). The CDR3 is 15 residues long. V lost 5 bases and J 8 bases, leaving 16 bases between the germline ends. Germline V gene lookup returns CDR1 MNHEY and CDR2 SMNVEV (reference sequence). The CDR3 sequence is CASSQRRPGDSPLHF. Written as DNA, the CDR3 is TGTGCCAGCAGTCAACGTCGACCGGGGGATTCACCCCTCCACTTT.

The genes are TRBV28 and TRBJ2-5; the D is unclear. This CDR3 region has 16 residues. Germline lookup yields CDR1 MDHEN and CDR2 SYDVKM. Trimming removed 3 bases from V and 2 bases from J, with 16 bases in between. The CDR3 DNA is TGTGCCAGCAGTTTCCGGGTGGTGATAGGGCAAGAGACCCAGTACTTC. It translates to CASSFRVVIGQETQYF.